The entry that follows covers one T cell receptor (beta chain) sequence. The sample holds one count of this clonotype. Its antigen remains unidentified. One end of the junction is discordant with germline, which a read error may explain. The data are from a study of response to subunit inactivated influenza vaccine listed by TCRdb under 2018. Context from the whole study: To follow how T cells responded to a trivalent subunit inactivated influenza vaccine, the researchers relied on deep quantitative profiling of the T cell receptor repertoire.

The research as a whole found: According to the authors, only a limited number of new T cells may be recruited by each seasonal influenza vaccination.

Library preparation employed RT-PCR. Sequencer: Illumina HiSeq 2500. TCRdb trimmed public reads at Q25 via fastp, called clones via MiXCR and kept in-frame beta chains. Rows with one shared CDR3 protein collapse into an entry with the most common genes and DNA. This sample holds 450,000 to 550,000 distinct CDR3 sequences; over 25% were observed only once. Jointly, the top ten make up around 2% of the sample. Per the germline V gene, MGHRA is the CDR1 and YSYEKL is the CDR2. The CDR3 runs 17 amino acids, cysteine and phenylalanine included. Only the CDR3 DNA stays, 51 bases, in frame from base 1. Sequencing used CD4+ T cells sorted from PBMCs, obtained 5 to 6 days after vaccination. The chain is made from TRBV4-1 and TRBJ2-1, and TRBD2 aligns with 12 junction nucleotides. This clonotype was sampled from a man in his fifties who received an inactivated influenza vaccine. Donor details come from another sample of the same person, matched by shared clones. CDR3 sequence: CASRSSGGAVGFNDQFF. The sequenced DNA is TGCGCCAGCAGATCTAGCGGGGGGGCCGTGGGTTTCAATGACCAGTTCTTC.